Described below is a single TCR beta chain sequence and its context. The data originate from a study of OX40 agonist ivuxolimab in advanced cancers. Study in general: In this cohort, patients received ivuxolimab, an agonistic anti-OX40 (CD134) antibody.

TCRdb's table, derived via immunoSEQ multiplex PCR, lists solely in-frame clones and lacks some. The table shows 35,000 to 40,000 clones, with about four fifths occurring only once. The V and J ends lost 6 bases and 6 bases respectively, with 8 bases between them. This CDR3 is built from 12 residues. Germline CDR1 reads WNHNN; CDR2 reads SYGVQD (reference sequence). Patients were excluded for autoimmune disease history or systemic immunosuppression. Specimen: CD4+ or CD8+ T cells sorted from blood, collected in a trial of the OX40 agonist ivuxolimab. The chain uses TRBV10-1 and TRBJ2-2; D is possibly TRBD1 or TRBD2 (6 bases each). This receptor was identified in an adult with an advanced solid tumor such as melanoma, head and neck, liver or kidney cancer. The CDR3 DNA reads TGCGCCAGCAGGGGGGGCGCCGGGGAGCTGTTTTTT. Translated: CASRGGAGELFF.